This passage covers 29 T cell receptor beta chains from one sample sequenced in a study of T-cell memory formation after mild COVID-19. A single record per CDR3 protein comes from TCRdb applying MiXCR to the 5' RACE reads. Of tens of thousands of distinct CDR3 sequences listed, around 27% are singletons. What was sequenced was PBMCs or a T cell subset sorted from them (not recorded which). These TCRs come from a man younger than 35 who had mild COVID-19 (a few samples of this study predate the infection). Cell type and time point are not known.

This sequence joins TRBV13 and TRBJ2-1, with a possible D match to TRBD1 (5 bases). The CDR3 covers 14 residues. V was cut by 1 base and J by 2 bases, with 6 bases left in between. Germline loops: CDR1 PRHDT, CDR2 FYEKMQ (reference sequence). Here the CDR3 DNA reads TGTGCCAGCAGCTTAGTGGGGCCCTACAATGAGCAGTTCTTC. It yields the protein CASSLVGPYNEQFF.

The V and J genes are TRBV4-1 and TRBJ2-1; no firm D call. The V end lost 5 bases, the J end lost 9 bases, and 8 bases lay between the germline ends. Germline V gene sequence: CDR1 MGHRA, CDR2 YSYEKL. CDR3 length: 11 residues. This CDR3 reads CASSVGPEQFF. The CDR3 DNA is TGCGCCAGCAGCGTAGGGCCTGAGCAGTTCTTC.

The chain carries TRBV5-6 and TRBJ1-4; no reliable D call. In germline, CDR1 is SGHDT, CDR2 YYEEEE. The CDR3 is made up of 13 amino acids. V was pared by 0 bases and J by 7 bases, with 7 bases between. CDR3 sequence (DNA): TGTGCCAGCAGCTTGGACCCGAGTGAAAAACTGTTTTTT. Amino acids: CASSLDPSEKLFF.

This clonotype came up a few times. The chain couples TRBV7-6 to TRBJ2-5; D may be TRBD2 (7 bases). V dropped 8 bases and J dropped 1 base, with 14 bases sitting between them. There are 14 residues in the CDR3. Germline V lookup: CDR1 SGHVS, CDR2 FNYEAQ. This CDR3 is CASGGGHLQETQYF. The CDR3 DNA is TGTGCCAGCGGGGGGGGACACCTCCAAGAGACCCAGTACTTC.

There are a few counts of this clonotype. The rearrangement uses TRBV6-2 or TRBV6-3 and TRBJ2-7; 8 bases agree with TRBD1. Germline loops: CDR1 MNHEY, CDR2 SVGEGT. J gave up 3 bases and V 2 bases, and 6 bases lay outside the gene matches. CDR3 length: 15 amino acids. CDR3 in DNA: TGTGCCAGCAGTTACGCTCCGGGACAGGTCTACGAGCAGTACTTC. It specifies CASSYAPGQVYEQYF.

The chain joins TRBV28 to TRBJ1-2, with 11 bases that match TRBD1. Per the germline V gene, CDR1 is MDHEN and CDR2 is SYDVKM. This CDR3 has 18 amino acids. V dropped 3 bases and J dropped 4; count of bases not matched to a gene: 13. CDR3 nucleotide sequence: TGTGCCAGCAGTTTGCTGATTTACCGGGACAGGGGGTTCTATGGCTACACCTTC. This translates into CASSLLIYRDRGFYGYTF.

In this sample, this clonotype turned up a few times. The genes are TRBV6-2 or TRBV6-3 and TRBJ2-7; weak D call: TRBD1 (6 bases). V lost 2 bases, J lost 0 bases, and 20 bases lay in between. Germline V gene sequence: CDR1 MNHEY, CDR2 SVGEGT. The CDR3 runs 18 residues. CDR3 residues: CASSYLRGGTTSSYEQYF. The CDR3 coding sequence is TGTGCCAGCAGTTACCTGCGTGGGGGCACAACATCCTCCTACGAGCAGTACTTC.

The V gene is TRBV6-2 or TRBV6-3, the J gene TRBJ1-6; no definite D call. Deletions cut 5 bases from V and 5 bases from J, with 19 bases between. The CDR3 contains 17 residues. From germline, CDR1 is MNHEY and CDR2 SVGEGT. The CDR3 spells CASSLRGVQDHNSPLHF. DNA for the CDR3: TGTGCCAGCAGTCTAAGAGGCGTGCAGGACCATAATTCACCCCTCCACTTT.

A few counts support this clonotype. The rearrangement uses TRBV6-2 or TRBV6-3 and TRBJ2-1; possibly TRBD2 for D (6 bases). CDR1 MNHEY and CDR2 SVGEGT come from the germline V gene. CDR3 length: 16 amino acids. The germline V and J ends were trimmed by 4 bases and 0 bases, with 13 bases remaining between them. CDR3 sequence reads: CASSSSRGSSYNEQFF. Here the CDR3 DNA reads TGTGCCAGCAGTTCCTCGCGGGGAAGCTCCTACAATGAGCAGTTCTTC.

This chain uses TRBV4-1 with TRBJ1-6; TRBD1 might be the D (5 bases). Trimming removed 7 bases at V and 5 bases at J, with 15 bases between. This CDR3 region has 15 residues. Germline CDR1 MGHRA, CDR2 YSYEKL. DNA for the CDR3: TGCGCCAGCAACCGGGGGAATTTGGATAATTCACCCCTCCACTTT. Residues: CASNRGNLDNSPLHF.

This clonotype showed up just a few times. The gene calls are TRBV7-2 and TRBJ2-5, with a weak D call TRBD1 (5 bases). The CDR3 totals 18 residues. V lost 5 bases, J lost 5 bases, and 27 bases lay in between. Germline CDR1 is SGHTA and CDR2 is FQGNSA. CDR3 nucleotide sequence: TGTGCCAGCAGCCTCGGACCCACAGGAGCTTACATCGGGGAGACCCAGTACTTC. This codes for CASSLGPTGAYIGETQYF.

V and J are TRBV7-2 and TRBJ2-1; 12 positions match TRBD1. The V segment lost 5 bases and the J segment 8 bases; nucleotides outside the gene matches: 7. Germline CDR1 is SGHTA and CDR2 is FQGNSA. The CDR3 consists of 15 residues. CDR3 protein: CASSPRGTGGYEQFF. The CDR3 nucleotides are TGTGCCAGCAGCCCGAGGGGGACAGGGGGCTATGAGCAGTTCTTC.

This chain links TRBV20-1 with TRBJ2-3; D tentatively fits TRBD1 or TRBD2 (6 bases each). The V end was cut by 5 bases, the J end by 2 bases, with 29 bases between. The CDR3 is 19 residues long. Germline V lookup: CDR1 DFQATT, CDR2 SNEGSKA (reference sequence). Written as DNA, the CDR3 is TGCAGTGCTGGAAACAGCGGGTGGGGGCACCCAGCAAACACAGATACGCAGTATTTT. Encoded protein: CSAGNSGWGHPANTDTQYF.

This clonotype was detected only a few times. This chain connects TRBV7-9 to TRBJ2-7; the match to TRBD1 covers 7 bases. The CDR3 has 14 amino acids. Germline lookup yields CDR1 SEHNR and CDR2 FQNEAQ (reference sequence). V lost 5 bases, J lost 5 bases, and 9 bases stayed unmatched. CDR3 residues: CASSPRDRVHEQYV. As DNA, the CDR3 is TGTGCCAGCAGCCCCCGGGACAGAGTCCACGAGCAGTACGTC.

This clonotype has only a few counts. The rearrangement joins TRBV5-1 to TRBJ2-2; tentatively, D is TRBD2 (6 bases). The germline gives CDR1 SGHRS, CDR2 YFSETQ. The CDR3 consists of 16 residues. With 1 base removed from V and 7 bases from J, the gap between germline ends came to 17 bases. The DNA of the CDR3 is TGCGCCAGCAGCTTGATGGCGGGGACCGGGGGCGGGGAGCTGTTTTTT. Translated: CASSLMAGTGGGELFF.

In this sample, this clonotype turned up a few times. The genes are TRBV12-5 and TRBJ1-3; TRBD1 agrees at 8 bases. The V gene's germline CDR1 is LGHNT and CDR2 FRNRAP. V was pared by 5 bases and J by 4 bases, with 7 bases of the junction left unmatched. The CDR3 contains 15 residues. The CDR3 protein is CASGNQGAYGNTIYF. The CDR3 nucleotides read TGTGCTAGTGGTAATCAGGGGGCATACGGAAACACCATATATTTT.

The chain recombines TRBV28 with TRBJ2-7; TRBD1 matches 7 bases. V lost 7 bases to trimming and J lost 5 bases; unmatched junction nucleotides: 8. The CDR3 loop spans 13 amino acids. Germline assignment: CDR1 MDHEN and CDR2 SYDVKM. CDR3 loop: CASNTGQPNEQYF. DNA of the CDR3: TGTGCCAGCAATACGGGACAGCCCAACGAGCAGTACTTC.

This clonotype was picked up one time. This rearrangement joins TRBV11-2 to TRBJ2-3, with 12 bases lining up with TRBD2. Germline CDR1 SGHAT, CDR2 FQNNGV. This CDR3 comprises 16 residues. With V trimmed by 2 bases and J by 4 bases, 4 bases remained unmatched. This chain's CDR3 is CASSLLAGGIPDTQYF. The CDR3 region has the DNA TGTGCCAGCAGCTTACTAGCGGGGGGGATCCCAGATACGCAGTATTTT.

The chain's CDR3 is CASSLEADYNEQFF. The CDR3 DNA follows: TGCGCCAGCAGCTTGGAGGCAGACTACAATGAGCAGTTCTTC. The chain has TRBV5-1 and TRBJ2-1; D ambiguous. The CDR3 extends over 14 amino acids. Germline CDR1 is SGHRS and CDR2 is YFSETQ. Trimming cost V 0 bases and J 3 bases, with 7 bases left between them.

The chain combines TRBV6-1 with TRBJ2-7; TRBD2 matches at 9 bases. The ends lost 8 bases at V and 7 bases at J; junction bases unmatched: 9. Germline-derived CDR1 and CDR2 are MNHNS and SASEGT. The CDR3 consists of 13 residues. The CDR3 DNA follows: TGTGCCAGCGGCGGGGGGGCTCCGGAGGAGCAGTACTTC. Translation gives CASGGGAPEEQYF.

The chain has TRBV5-5 and TRBJ2-1; 8 bases are a match to TRBD2. Germline CDR1 reads SGHKS; CDR2 reads YYEKEE (reference sequence). The V segment lost 4 bases and the J segment 0 bases; nucleotides outside the gene matches: 18. The CDR3 is 20 amino acids. Here the CDR3 DNA reads TGTGCCAGCAGCGCCCGGGGGGTAGTAGCGGGGACCAGCTCCTACAATGAGCAGTTCTTC. Translating it yields CASSARGVVAGTSSYNEQFF.

The genes are TRBV7-9 and TRBJ2-7, with TRBD1 identical over 10 bases. The J segment lost 7 bases and the V segment lost 5 bases, leaving 5 bases of the junction unmatched. The germline V gene encodes CDR1 SEHNR and CDR2 FQNEAQ (reference sequence). This CDR3 has 13 amino acids. The chain's CDR3 is CASSPTGGWEQYF. CDR3 DNA: TGTGCCAGCAGCCCGACAGGGGGCTGGGAGCAGTACTTC. Filled out from reference TRBV7-9 and TRBJ2-7, the complete variable domain reads DTGVSQNPRHKITKRGQNVTFRCDPISEHNRLYWYRQTLGQGPEFLTYFQNEAQLEKSRLLSDRFSAERPKGSFSTLEIQRTEQGDSAMYLCASSPTGGWEQYFGPGTRLTVT.

The CDR3 region is CASSIDDNYGYTF. In DNA form, the CDR3 reads TGTGCCAGCAGCATAGACGATAACTATGGCTACACCTTC. V and J are TRBV7-9 and TRBJ1-2; D uncertain. There are 13 residues in the CDR3. Germline V lookup: CDR1 SEHNR, CDR2 FQNEAQ (reference sequence). V lost 5 bases and J 1 base, leaving 8 bases between the germline ends.

The rearrangement links TRBV29-1 to TRBJ1-3, with 7 bases matching TRBD1. The V and J ends lost 4 bases and 0 bases, in that order; junction bases with no gene match: 6. Germline V CDR1 and CDR2: SQVTM, ANQGSEA. The CDR3 has 15 residues. The CDR3 loop reads CSVVGTEASGNTIYF. In DNA, the CDR3 is TGCAGCGTTGTTGGGACAGAAGCCTCTGGAAACACCATATATTTT.

The CDR3 coding sequence is TGTGCCAGCAGCTCACCCTTAGGGCAGTTCTTC. This encodes CASSSPLGQFF. The chain uses TRBV11-2 and TRBJ2-1; D is unclear. The CDR3 covers 11 residues. Germline V lookup: CDR1 SGHAT, CDR2 FQNNGV. Trimming shortened V by 4 bases and J by 12 bases, and 10 bases separated the two germline ends.

The J gene is TRBJ2-1, the V gene TRBV29-1; no definite D call. The length of the CDR3 is 11 residues. V was pared by 3 bases and J by 7 bases, with 7 bases between. Per germline, CDR1 SQVTM and CDR2 ANQGSEA. DNA of the CDR3: TGCAGCGTTGATAGACGGAATGAGCAGTTCTTC. The encoded protein is CSVDRRNEQFF.

In its sample, this clonotype was seen a few times. V usage is TRBV4-2 and J usage is TRBJ2-2; D unresolved. V lost 1 base and J lost 7, with 4 bases in between. The length of the CDR3 is 12 residues. CDR1 and CDR2 (germline): LGHNA, YNFKEQ. CDR3 sequence: CASSQVVGELFF. The CDR3 DNA sequence: TGTGCCAGCAGCCAAGTGGTCGGGGAGCTGTTTTTT.

This clonotype was seen a few times. The chain is built from TRBV15 and TRBJ2-7, with 7 bases matching TRBD1. Germline lookup yields CDR1 LNHNV and CDR2 YYDKDF (reference sequence). This CDR3 contains 17 residues. V dropped 1 base and J dropped 0; count of bases not matched to a gene: 9. CDR3 in DNA: TGTGCCACCAGCAGAGGGGGGTTTGGACAGGACTCCTACGAGCAGTACTTC. This translates into CATSRGGFGQDSYEQYF.

This chain connects TRBV5-5 to TRBJ1-2, with unresolved D. In germline, CDR1 is SGHKS, CDR2 YYEKEE (reference sequence). The CDR3 contains 12 residues. The V end lost 0 bases, the J end lost 8 bases, and 8 bases lay between the germline ends. The CDR3 bases are TGTGCCAGCAGCTTGGCGGGGTACGGCTACACCTTC. Translation: CASSLAGYGYTF.